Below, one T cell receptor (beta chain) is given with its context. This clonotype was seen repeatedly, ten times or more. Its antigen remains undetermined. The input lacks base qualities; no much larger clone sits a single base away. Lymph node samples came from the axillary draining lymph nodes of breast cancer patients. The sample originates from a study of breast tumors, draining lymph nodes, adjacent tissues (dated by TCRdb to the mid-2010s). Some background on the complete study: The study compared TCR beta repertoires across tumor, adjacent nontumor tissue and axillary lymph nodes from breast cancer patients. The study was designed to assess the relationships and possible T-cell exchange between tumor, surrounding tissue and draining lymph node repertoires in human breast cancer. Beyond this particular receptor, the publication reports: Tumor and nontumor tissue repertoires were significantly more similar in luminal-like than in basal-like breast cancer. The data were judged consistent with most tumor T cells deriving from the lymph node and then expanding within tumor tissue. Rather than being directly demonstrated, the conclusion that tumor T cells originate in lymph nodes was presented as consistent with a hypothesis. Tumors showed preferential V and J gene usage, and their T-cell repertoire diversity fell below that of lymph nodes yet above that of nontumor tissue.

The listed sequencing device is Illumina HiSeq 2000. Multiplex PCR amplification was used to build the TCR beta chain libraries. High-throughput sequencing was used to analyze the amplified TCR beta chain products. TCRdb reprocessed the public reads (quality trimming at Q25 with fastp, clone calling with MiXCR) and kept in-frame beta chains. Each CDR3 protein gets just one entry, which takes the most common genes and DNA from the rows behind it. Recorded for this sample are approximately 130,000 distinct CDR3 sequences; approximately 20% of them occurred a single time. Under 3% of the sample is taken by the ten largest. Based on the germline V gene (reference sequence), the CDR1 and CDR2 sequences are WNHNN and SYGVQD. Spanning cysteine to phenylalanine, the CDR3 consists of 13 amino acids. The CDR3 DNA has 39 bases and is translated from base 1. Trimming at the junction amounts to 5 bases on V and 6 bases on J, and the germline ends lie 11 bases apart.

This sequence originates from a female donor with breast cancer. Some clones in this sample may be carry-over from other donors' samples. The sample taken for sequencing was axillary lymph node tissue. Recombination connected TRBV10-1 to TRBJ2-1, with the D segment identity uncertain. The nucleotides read TGCGCCAGCAGTAACCAAGGTAGCAATGAGCAGTTCTTC. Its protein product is CASSNQGSNEQFF.